This is a list of T cell receptor beta chains from one sample in a study of naive and memory T cell subsets. TCRdb reprocessed the UMI-ligation and nested PCR reads via MiXCR and lists one record per CDR3 protein. The repertoire holds 95,000 to 150,000 distinct CDR3 sequences, with around a third as singletons. What was sequenced was central memory CD4+ T cells from blood. Receptor source: a human donor in good health. The CDR3 runs from the conserved cysteine through the conserved F or W. D genes are given only for firm matches. Clone size is not always given. Where it is, it says once, few, many or a class for expanded clones.

CDR3: CASSEVGKYGYTF
DNA: TGTGCCAGCAGTGAAGTAGGGAAATATGGCTACACCTTC
size: -
V: TRBV2
D: -
length: 13
J: TRBJ1-2

CDR3: CSAHALAGGSTDTQYF
DNA: TGCAGTGCCCACGCCCTAGCGGGAGGGTCCACAGATACGCAGTATTTT
size: many
V: TRBV20-1
D: TRBD2
length: 16
J: TRBJ2-3

CDR3: CSVAGGPWDTQYF
DNA: TGCAGCGTTGCGGGAGGGCCCTGGGATACGCAGTATTTT
size: -
V: TRBV29-1
D: TRBD2
length: 13
J: TRBJ2-3

CDR3: CASSYWYKNQPQHF
DNA: TGTGCCAGCAGTTATTGGTATAAGAATCAGCCCCAGCATTTT
size: -
V: TRBV6-2/TRBV6-3
D: -
length: 14
J: TRBJ1-5

CDR3: CATSRDRDRRFF
DNA: TGTGCCACCAGCAGAGACCGGGACAGAAGGTTCTTC
size: few
V: TRBV15
D: TRBD1
length: 12
J: TRBJ2-1

CDR3: CSVQTGTGNTIYF
DNA: TGCAGCGTACAAACAGGGACTGGAAACACCATATATTTT
size: -
V: TRBV29-1
D: -
length: 13
J: TRBJ1-3

CDR3: CASSQVTGNTGELFF
DNA: TGTGCCAGCAGCCAAGTCACAGGGAACACCGGGGAGCTGTTTTTT
size: -
V: TRBV3-1
D: -
length: 15
J: TRBJ2-2

CDR3: CASSLSSGFTEAFF
DNA: TGTGCCAGCAGTTTATCATCGGGCTTCACTGAAGCTTTCTTT
size: -
V: TRBV27
D: -
length: 14
J: TRBJ1-1

CDR3: CASSASTSSYNSPLHF
DNA: TGTGCCAGCAGTGCCTCCACCAGCTCCTATAATTCACCCCTCCACTTT
size: -
V: TRBV6-1
D: -
length: 16
J: TRBJ1-6

CDR3: CASRGQGSGNQPQHF
DNA: TGTGCCAGCAGAGGACAGGGCTCGGGCAATCAGCCCCAGCATTTT
size: -
V: TRBV6-6
D: TRBD1
length: 15
J: TRBJ1-5

CDR3: CASSTDRQGYATNEKLFF
DNA: TGTGCCAGTAGTACCGATCGGCAGGGATATGCAACTAATGAAAAACTGTTTTTT
size: few
V: TRBV19
D: -
length: 18
J: TRBJ1-4

CDR3: CASSVDGINSPLHF
DNA: TGTGCCAGCAGCGTGGACGGGATTAATTCACCCCTCCACTTT
size: -
V: TRBV5-6
D: -
length: 14
J: TRBJ1-6

CDR3: CASRPTGASGANVLTF
DNA: TGTGCCAGCAGGCCGACAGGGGCCTCTGGGGCCAACGTCCTGACTTTC
size: few
V: TRBV28
D: TRBD1
length: 16
J: TRBJ2-6

CDR3: CASSRMTSGIEKETQYF
DNA: TGTGCCAGCAGCCGGATGACTAGCGGTATTGAAAAAGAGACCCAGTACTTC
size: -
V: TRBV6-6
D: TRBD2
length: 17
J: TRBJ2-5

CDR3: CASVAGAADTQYF
DNA: TGTGCCAGCGTCGCGGGAGCGGCAGATACGCAGTATTTT
size: -
V: TRBV7-2
D: TRBD2
length: 13
J: TRBJ2-3

CDR3: CASSGQEQETQYF
DNA: TGCGCCAGCAGCGGACAGGAACAAGAGACCCAGTACTTC
size: -
V: TRBV10-1
D: TRBD1
length: 13
J: TRBJ2-5